The entry below describes one TCR beta chain. V lost 5 bases, J lost 1 base, and 14 bases lay in between. Looked up from germline, CDR1 is PRHDT and CDR2 is FYEKMQ (reference sequence). The CDR3 is 15 amino acids. The sample comes from a study of blood T cell repertoires in COVID-19. Enrolled through a virtual design, the participants were between roughly 18 and 95 years of age and came from under 30 US areas. The table came from immunoSEQ multiplex PCR; TCRdb's copy has only in-frame clones and leaves some out. The table records 350,000 to 450,000 clones, under 90% of them present only once. The receptor was derived from a woman aged 25 to 39 who had recovered from COVID-19. The sample consisted of PBMCs or T cells enriched from blood (not recorded which). The chain recombines TRBV13 with TRBJ1-2; D unclear. The CDR3 loop is CASSQFAGNNYGYTF. Here the CDR3 DNA reads TGTGCCAGCAGCCAATTTGCGGGGAATAACTATGGCTACACCTTC.